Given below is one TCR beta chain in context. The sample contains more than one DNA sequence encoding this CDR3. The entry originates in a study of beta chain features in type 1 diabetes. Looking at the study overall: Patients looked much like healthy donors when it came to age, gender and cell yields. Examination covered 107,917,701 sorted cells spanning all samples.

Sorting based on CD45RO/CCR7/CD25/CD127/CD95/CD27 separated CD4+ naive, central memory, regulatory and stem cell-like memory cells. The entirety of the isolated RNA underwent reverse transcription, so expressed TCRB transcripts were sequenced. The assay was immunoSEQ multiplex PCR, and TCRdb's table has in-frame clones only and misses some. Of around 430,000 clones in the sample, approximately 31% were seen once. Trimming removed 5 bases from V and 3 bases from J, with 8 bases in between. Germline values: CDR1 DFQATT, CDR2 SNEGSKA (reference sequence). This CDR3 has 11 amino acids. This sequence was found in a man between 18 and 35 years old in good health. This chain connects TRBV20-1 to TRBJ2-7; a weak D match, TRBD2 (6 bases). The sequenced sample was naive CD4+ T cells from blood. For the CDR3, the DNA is TGCAGTGCTGGGACTGGCTACGAGCAGTACTTC. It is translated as CSAGTGYEQYF.